These 26 T cell receptor beta chains were sequenced from one sample in a study of PD-1 blockade in classical Hodgkin lymphoma. Documented time point: cycle 4 day 1 (C4D1), after less than 7 weeks of nivolumab. Each of the patients experienced relapse following autologous stem cell transplantation, and their brentuximab vedotin exposure differed. Only in-frame clones appear in the TCRdb table, and some are missing; sequencing was by immunoSEQ multiplex PCR. This sample has 43,000 or so clones; around 80% occur once, and the top ten carry more than 35%. This specimen consisted of peripheral blood mononuclear cells (PBMCs), obtained before the fourth cycle of nivolumab. The receptors were gathered from a human donor with classical Hodgkin lymphoma.

This clone was found a few times. The V and J genes are TRBV10-3 and TRBJ1-1; 7 bases map to TRBD1. After removal of 3 bases from V and 1 base from J, the junction contained 2 bases not matched to a gene. This CDR3 region has 14 residues. In germline, CDR1 is ENHRY, CDR2 SYGVKD. CDR3 residues: CAISEQGQNTEAFF. In DNA form, the CDR3 reads TGTGCCATCAGTGAACAGGGGCAGAACACTGAAGCTTTCTTT.

This clone was seen only once. This chain uses TRBV7-1 with TRBJ1-1; tentative D call: TRBD1 (6 bases). TRBV7-1 belongs to the ORF category, with a function that is uncertain. CDR3 size: 13 residues. Trimming took 4 bases from V and 5 from J, leaving 11 bases between them. This CDR3 is CASSLDGTTEAFF. The CDR3 bases are TGTGCCAGCAGCTTAGATGGGACAACTGAAGCTTTCTTT.

The chain recombines TRBV7-2 with TRBJ1-2; the match to TRBD1 covers 8 bases. Trimming at V came to 5 bases and at J to 4 bases, leaving 3 bases not matched to a gene. The germline V gene encodes CDR1 SGHTA and CDR2 FQGNSA. The CDR3 loop spans 13 amino acids. DNA of the CDR3: TGTGCCAGCAGCGCCGGACAGGGCTATGGCTACACCTTC. This encodes CASSAGQGYGYTF.

This clone was detected once. The chain joins TRBV9 to TRBJ2-1; TRBD2 matches at 7 bases. Germline-derived CDR1 and CDR2 are SGDLS and YYNGEE. The CDR3 spans 15 residues. Trimming removed 4 bases from V and 8 bases from J; junction bases left unmatched: 12. CDR3 nucleotides: TGTGCCAGCAGCTCCGGACTAGACCTAGTCGATGAGCAGTTCTTC. Residues: CASSSGLDLVDEQFF.

The V gene is TRBV5-6, the J gene TRBJ2-7; TRBD1 is a possible D gene (5 bases). Germline CDR1 and CDR2: SGHDT and YYEEEE. The CDR3 is 13 amino acids. Trimming shortened V by 1 base and J by 4 bases, and 9 bases separated the two germline ends. The CDR3 nucleotides are TGTGCCAGCAGCTTGACAGGATTGTACGAGCAGTACTTC. Its protein is CASSLTGLYEQYF.

The chain has TRBV18 and TRBJ1-5, with D unclear. Germline lookup yields CDR1 KGHSH and CDR2 LQKENI. The CDR3 covers 16 residues. V lost 6 bases to trimming and J lost 2 bases, with 17 bases between them. The CDR3 reads CASSLSSGRGNQPQHF. DNA of the CDR3: TGTGCCAGCTCTCTGAGTTCGGGTCGTGGCAATCAGCCCCAGCATTTT.

This chain links TRBV5-6 with TRBJ2-7, with D maybe TRBD1 (5 bases). V lost 0 bases, J lost 2 bases, and 12 bases lay in between. The CDR3 is 15 amino acids. Germline CDR1 reads SGHDT; CDR2 reads YYEEEE. CDR3 DNA sequence: TGTGCCAGCAGCTTGGCCCCCAGGGTCCCCTACGAGCAGTACTTC. This sequence encodes CASSLAPRVPYEQYF. Complete variable domain (other parts from reference TRBV5-6 and TRBJ2-7): DAGVTQSPTHLIKTRGQQVTLRCSPKSGHDTVSWYQQALGQGPQFIFQYYEEEERQRGNFPDRFSGHQFPNYSSELNVNALLLGDSALYLCASSLAPRVPYEQYFGPGTRLTVT.

A single count supports this clone. The chain employs TRBV29-1 and TRBJ2-1; D ambiguous. This CDR3 is built from 11 residues. Trimming removed 2 bases at V and 4 bases at J, with 3 bases between. The germline V gene encodes CDR1 SQVTM and CDR2 ANQGSEA. CDR3 nucleotides: TGCAGCGTTGAACAGTACAATGAGCAGTTCTTC. Its protein product is CSVEQYNEQFF.

V is TRBV5-1 and J is TRBJ2-2; TRBD2 aligns across 7 bases. Looked up from germline, CDR1 is SGHRS and CDR2 is YFSETQ. This CDR3 is built from 16 residues. The J segment lost 4 bases and the V segment lost 4 bases, leaving 10 bases of the junction unmatched. The CDR3 region is CASSPLGSGATGELFF. For the CDR3, the DNA is TGCGCCAGCAGCCCCCTGGGGAGCGGGGCCACCGGGGAGCTGTTTTTT.

This chain uses TRBV6-5 with TRBJ2-7, with 8 bases fitting TRBD1. This CDR3 is 14 amino acids long. The V gene's germline CDR1 is MNHEY and CDR2 SVGAGI. The V and J ends lost 6 bases and 1 base, in that order; junction bases with no gene match: 5. The CDR3 DNA is TGTGCCAGCAGGACCGGGACAGGATCCTACGAGCAGTACTTC. It yields the protein CASRTGTGSYEQYF.

In regard to this clone: This CDR3 is also generated by other DNA sequences in the sample. The chain recombines TRBV18 with TRBJ2-7; the D is unclear. V shed 4 bases and J shed 1 base, with 2 bases lying between them. The length of the CDR3 is 11 residues. Per germline, CDR1 KGHSH and CDR2 LQKENI. The CDR3 is CASSLSYEQYF. DNA for the CDR3: TGTGCCAGCTCACTTTCCTACGAGCAGTACTTC.

The chain has TRBV2 and TRBJ1-4, with 8 nucleotides matching TRBD1. The germline CDR1 and CDR2 sequences are SNHLY and FYNNEI. J was trimmed by 1 base and V by 4 bases; bases with no gene match: 2. This CDR3 region has 15 residues. This CDR3 is CASSVTGGTNEKLFF. As DNA, the CDR3 is TGTGCCAGCAGTGTAACAGGGGGAACTAATGAAAAACTGTTTTTT.

The chain couples TRBV30 to TRBJ1-6; D uncertain. This CDR3 is built from 13 residues. Per germline, CDR1 GTSNPN and CDR2 SVGIG (reference sequence). Trimming took 3 bases from V and 7 from J, leaving 10 bases between them. CDR3 bases: TGTGCCTGGAGAGATACGATCAATTCACCCCTCCACTTT. It specifies CAWRDTINSPLHF.

The chain couples TRBV9 to TRBJ1-2; TRBD1 aligns across 9 bases. Germline trimming cut 0 bases from V and 4 bases from J; bases unmatched to any gene: 10. Germline lookup yields CDR1 SGDLS and CDR2 YYNGEE. The CDR3 is 17 residues long. The CDR3 loop is CASSVGWTGAGSYGYTF. The CDR3 DNA sequence: TGTGCCAGCAGCGTAGGATGGACAGGGGCCGGTTCCTATGGCTACACCTTC.

This chain connects TRBV9 to TRBJ2-3; D perhaps matches TRBD1 (5 bases). CDR1 is SGDLS and CDR2 is YYNGEE in the germline V gene. The CDR3 consists of 16 residues. The V gene lost 0 bases and the J gene lost 1 base, with 12 bases spanning the gap. CDR3 in DNA: TGTGCCAGCAGCGTAGAATTTACAGGCCGCACAGATACGCAGTATTTT. Translation: CASSVEFTGRTDTQYF.

The chain links TRBV10-3 to TRBJ2-2; D tentatively fits TRBD1 or TRBD2 (6 bases each). Germline-derived CDR1 and CDR2 are ENHRY and SYGVKD. The CDR3 runs 19 residues. The germline V and J ends were trimmed by 0 bases and 0 bases, with 17 bases remaining between them. The DNA of the CDR3 is TGTGCCATCAGTGAGTCAGGAGGGGGTTCTGGTCCGAACACCGGGGAGCTGTTTTTT. Protein sequence: CAISESGGGSGPNTGELFF.

The V gene is TRBV28, the J gene TRBJ1-5; D is ambiguous. CDR3 length: 16 amino acids. CDR1 MDHEN and CDR2 SYDVKM come from the germline V gene. Trimming removed 1 base at V and 3 bases at J, with 13 bases between. Written as DNA, the CDR3 is TGTGCCAGCAGTTTATTTGGACGGCTTAACAATCAGCCCCAGCATTTT. This translates into CASSLFGRLNNQPQHF.

This chain connects TRBV18 to TRBJ2-7, with D tentatively TRBD1 or TRBD2 (7 bases each). CDR1 and CDR2 from the germline V gene are KGHSH and LQKENI. Trimming pared 6 bases from V and 7 bases from J, leaving 16 bases between. The CDR3 spans 13 residues. The CDR3 sequence is CASSQTQGGEQYF. The CDR3 coding sequence is TGTGCCAGCTCGCAAACCCAGGGGGGGGAGCAGTACTTC.

The chain carries TRBV20-1 and TRBJ2-7, with 7 bases that match TRBD2. The CDR3 is 11 residues long. Trimming took 7 bases from V and 8 from J; bases not matched to a gene: 8. The germline V gene has CDR1 DFQATT and CDR2 SNEGSKA (reference sequence). The DNA for the CDR3 is TGCAGTGTTAGGTCAGCGGGGAAGCAGTACTTC. Translation: CSVRSAGKQYF.

This chain links TRBV28 with TRBJ1-5; 8 bases match TRBD1. This CDR3 has 13 amino acids. CDR1 MDHEN and CDR2 SYDVKM come from the germline V gene. Trimming cost V 6 bases and J 4 bases; bases outside gene matches: 2. CDR3 sequence: CASRGQGNQPQHF. DNA of the CDR3: TGTGCCAGCAGAGGACAGGGTAATCAGCCCCAGCATTTT.

The gene calls are TRBV19 and TRBJ1-2; D is unresolved. This CDR3 has 14 residues. Germline V gives CDR1 LNHDA, CDR2 SQIVND (reference sequence). Trimming removed 7 bases from V and 6 bases from J, with 18 bases in between. The CDR3 loop is CASTSGGVGHGYTF. CDR3 DNA: TGTGCCAGTACCTCGGGTGGAGTAGGACATGGCTACACCTTC.

This sequence joins TRBV28 and TRBJ2-7; D remains unclear. Germline V gene data show CDR1 as MDHEN and CDR2 as SYDVKM. The CDR3 spans 15 residues. The germline V and J ends were trimmed by 1 base and 1 base, with 11 bases remaining between them. The CDR3 reads CASSLSLVGSYEQYF. The CDR3 region has the DNA TGTGCCAGCAGTTTATCGCTTGTTGGATCCTACGAGCAGTACTTC. The variable domain in full, completed from reference TRBV28 and TRBJ2-7, reads DVKVTQSSRYLVKRTGEKVFLECVQDMDHENMFWYRQDPGLGLRLIYFSYDVKMKEKGDIPEGYSVSREKKERFSLILESASTNQTSMYLCASSLSLVGSYEQYFGPGTRLTVT.

The chain employs TRBV7-6 and TRBJ2-5, with a weak D call TRBD1 (6 bases). The germline CDR1 and CDR2 sequences are SGHVS and FNYEAQ. The CDR3 runs to 13 residues. Trimming removed 5 bases from V and 2 bases from J, with 9 bases in between. CDR3 sequence reads: CASSLDSQETQYF. The CDR3 DNA sequence: TGTGCCAGCAGCCTGGACAGTCAAGAGACCCAGTACTTC.

CDR3 protein: CASSLVGTAAFF. CDR3 DNA: TGTGCCAGCAGCTTAGTGGGGACAGCAGCTTTCTTT. The gene calls are TRBV7-2 and TRBJ1-1, with 7 bases lining up with TRBD1. Losses at the gene ends were 1 base for V and 10 bases for J; bases not matched to a gene: 3. Looked up from germline, CDR1 is SGHTA and CDR2 is FQGNSA. This CDR3 is 12 amino acids long.

The chain has TRBV7-2 and TRBJ2-7; TRBD1 aligns across 7 bases. Germline V lookup: CDR1 SGHTA, CDR2 FQGNSA. The ends lost 0 bases at V and 1 base at J; junction bases unmatched: 0. CDR3 size: 14 residues. The DNA of the CDR3 is TGTGCCAGCAGCTTAGCGGGACAGTCCTACGAGCAGTACTTC. This encodes CASSLAGQSYEQYF.

J is TRBJ2-3 and V is TRBV7-9, with 8 nucleotides matching TRBD2. The CDR3 is 15 amino acids. V shed 8 bases and J 3 bases; nucleotides not matched to a gene: 10. CDR1 and CDR2 (germline): SEHNR, FQNEAQ (reference sequence). The CDR3: CASGMTSGGTDTQYF. The CDR3 bases are TGTGCCAGCGGAATGACGAGCGGGGGTACAGATACGCAGTATTTT.